This TCR beta chain was identified in a study of cytomegalovirus exposure and HLA in healthy donors. Overall study results and limits: Most TCR sequences showed up rarely, but some public TCRs showed up in many donors. In vitro, three CMV-associated chains proved specific for CMV antigens. Among TCR beta chains, those listed as cytomegalovirus-associated numbered some 170.

Method: immunoSEQ multiplex PCR; TCRdb's copy keeps in-frame clones and lacks some. The data hold tens of thousands of clones, with 85% to 95% observed a single time. A remark on this clone: The antigen is undetermined.

The CDR3 has 14 amino acids. V shed 4 bases and J 6 bases; nucleotides not matched to a gene: 3. Germline V gene data show CDR1 as SGHVS and CDR2 as FQNEAQ. The chain couples TRBV7-8 to TRBJ2-1, with 10 bases that match TRBD2. This TCR was sampled from a man younger than 30 in good health and CMV-seronegative. The sample consisted of PBMCs. In DNA, the CDR3 is TGTGCCAGCAGCTCACTAGCGGGGTTCAATGAGCAGTTCTTC. Residues: CASSSLAGFNEQFF.